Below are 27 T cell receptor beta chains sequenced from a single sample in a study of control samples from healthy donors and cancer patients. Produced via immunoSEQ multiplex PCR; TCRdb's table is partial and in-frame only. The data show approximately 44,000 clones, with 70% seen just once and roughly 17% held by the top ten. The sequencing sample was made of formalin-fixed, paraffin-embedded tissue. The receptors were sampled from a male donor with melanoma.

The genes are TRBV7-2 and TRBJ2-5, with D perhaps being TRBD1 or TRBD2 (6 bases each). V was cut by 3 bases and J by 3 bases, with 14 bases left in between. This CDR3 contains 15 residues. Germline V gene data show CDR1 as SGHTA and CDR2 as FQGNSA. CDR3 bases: TGTGCCAGCAGCTTGGTTGTGAGGGGGGAAGAGACCCAGTACTTC. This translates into CASSLVVRGEETQYF.

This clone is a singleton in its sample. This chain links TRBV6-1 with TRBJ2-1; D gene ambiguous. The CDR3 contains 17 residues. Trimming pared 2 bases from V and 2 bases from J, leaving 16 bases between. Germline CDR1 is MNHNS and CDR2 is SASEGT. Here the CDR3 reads CASSERITSLTYNEQFF. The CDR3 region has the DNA TGTGCCAGCAGTGAACGAATCACAAGCCTTACCTACAATGAGCAGTTCTTC.

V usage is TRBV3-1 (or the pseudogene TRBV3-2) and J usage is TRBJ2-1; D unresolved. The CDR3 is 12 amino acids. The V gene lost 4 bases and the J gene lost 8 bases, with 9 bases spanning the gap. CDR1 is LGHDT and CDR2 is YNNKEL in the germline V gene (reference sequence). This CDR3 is CASSRARDEQFF. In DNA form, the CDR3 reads TGTGCCAGCAGCCGGGCCCGGGATGAGCAGTTCTTC.

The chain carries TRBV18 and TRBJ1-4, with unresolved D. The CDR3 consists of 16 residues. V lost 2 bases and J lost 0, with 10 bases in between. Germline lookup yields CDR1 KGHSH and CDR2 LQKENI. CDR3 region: CASSPTTKATNEKLFF. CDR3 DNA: TGTGCCAGCTCACCAACGACCAAGGCAACTAATGAAAAACTGTTTTTT.

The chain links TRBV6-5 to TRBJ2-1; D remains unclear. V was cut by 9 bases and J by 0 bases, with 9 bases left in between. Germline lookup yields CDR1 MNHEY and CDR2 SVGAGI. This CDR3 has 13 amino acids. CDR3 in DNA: TGTGCCAGTACAATAAACTCCTACAATGAGCAGTTCTTC. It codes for CASTINSYNEQFF.

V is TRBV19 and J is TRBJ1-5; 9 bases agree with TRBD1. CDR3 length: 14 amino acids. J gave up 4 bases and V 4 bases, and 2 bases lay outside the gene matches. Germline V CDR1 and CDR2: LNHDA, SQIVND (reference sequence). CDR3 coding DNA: TGTGCCAGTAGTAGGGACAGGGCGAATCAGCCCCAGCATTTT. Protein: CASSRDRANQPQHF.

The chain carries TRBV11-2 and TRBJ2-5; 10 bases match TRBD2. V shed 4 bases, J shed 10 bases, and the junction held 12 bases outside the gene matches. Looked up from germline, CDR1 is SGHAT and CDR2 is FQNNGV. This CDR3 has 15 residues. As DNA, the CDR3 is TGTGCCAGCAGCTCGGGAGCGGGAGGGCCGTTGATCCAGTACTTC. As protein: CASSSGAGGPLIQYF.

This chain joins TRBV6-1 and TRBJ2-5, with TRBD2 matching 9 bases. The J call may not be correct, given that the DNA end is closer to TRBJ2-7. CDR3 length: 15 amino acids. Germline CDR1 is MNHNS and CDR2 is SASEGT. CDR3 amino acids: CASSELAGPHYEQYF. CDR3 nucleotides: TGTGCCAGCAGTGAACTAGCGGGACCCCACTACGAGCAGTACTTC.

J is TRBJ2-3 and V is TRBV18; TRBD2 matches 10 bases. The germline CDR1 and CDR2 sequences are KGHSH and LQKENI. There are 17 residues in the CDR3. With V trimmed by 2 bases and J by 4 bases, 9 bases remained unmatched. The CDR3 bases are TGTGCCAGCTCACCAATAGCGGGAGGAACGAGGGCAGATACGCAGTATTTT. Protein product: CASSPIAGGTRADTQYF.

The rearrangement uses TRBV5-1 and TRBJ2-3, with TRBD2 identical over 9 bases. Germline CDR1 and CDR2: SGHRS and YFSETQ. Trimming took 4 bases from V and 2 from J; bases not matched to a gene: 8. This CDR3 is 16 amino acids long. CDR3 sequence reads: CASSPATSGATDTQYF. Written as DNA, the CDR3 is TGCGCCAGCAGCCCGGCGACTAGCGGCGCCACAGATACGCAGTATTTT. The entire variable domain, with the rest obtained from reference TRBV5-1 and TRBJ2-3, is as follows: KAGVTQTPRYLIKTRGQQVTLSCSPISGHRSVSWYQQTPGQGLQFLFEYFSETQRNKGNFPGRFSGRQFSNSRSEMNVSTLELGDSALYLCASSPATSGATDTQYFGPGTRLTVL.

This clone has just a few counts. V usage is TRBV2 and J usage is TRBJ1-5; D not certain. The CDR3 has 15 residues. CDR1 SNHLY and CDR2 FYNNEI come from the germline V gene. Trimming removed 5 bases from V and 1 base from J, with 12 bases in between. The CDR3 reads CASSFSGVSNQPQHF. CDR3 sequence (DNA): TGTGCCAGCAGTTTCAGTGGGGTGAGCAATCAGCCCCAGCATTTT. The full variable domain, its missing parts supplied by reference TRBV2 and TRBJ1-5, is EPEVTQTPSHQVTQMGQEVILRCVPISNHLYFYWYRQILGQKVEFLVSFYNNEISEKSEIFDDQFSVERPDGSNFTLKIRSTKLEDSAMYFCASSFSGVSNQPQHFGDGTRLSIL.

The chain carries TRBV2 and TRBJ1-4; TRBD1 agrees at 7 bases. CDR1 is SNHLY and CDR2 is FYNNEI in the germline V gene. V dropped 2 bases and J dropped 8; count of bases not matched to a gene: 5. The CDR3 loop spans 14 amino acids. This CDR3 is CASSEQGVGEKLFF. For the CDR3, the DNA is TGTGCCAGCAGTGAACAGGGGGTAGGAGAAAAACTGTTTTTT.

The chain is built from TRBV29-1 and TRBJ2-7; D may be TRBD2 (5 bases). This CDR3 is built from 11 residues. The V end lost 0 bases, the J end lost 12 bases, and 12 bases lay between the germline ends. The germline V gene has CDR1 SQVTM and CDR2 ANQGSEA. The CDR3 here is CSVEEGRQWYF. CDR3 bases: TGCAGCGTTGAAGAAGGGAGACAATGGTACTTC.

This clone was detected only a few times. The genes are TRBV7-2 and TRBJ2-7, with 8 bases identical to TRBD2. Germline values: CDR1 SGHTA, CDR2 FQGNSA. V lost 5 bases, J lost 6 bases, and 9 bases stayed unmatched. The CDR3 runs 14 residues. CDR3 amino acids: CASSPSGLVGEQYF. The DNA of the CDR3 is TGTGCCAGCAGCCCCTCGGGACTAGTGGGCGAGCAGTACTTC.

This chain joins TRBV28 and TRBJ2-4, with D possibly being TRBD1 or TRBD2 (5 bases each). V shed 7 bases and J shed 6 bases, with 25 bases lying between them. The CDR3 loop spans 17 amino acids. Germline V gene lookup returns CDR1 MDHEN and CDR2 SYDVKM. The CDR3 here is CASTLGRRDPLANIQYF. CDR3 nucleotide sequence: TGTGCCAGCACTCTAGGGCGCAGGGACCCGCTCGCAAACATTCAGTACTTC.

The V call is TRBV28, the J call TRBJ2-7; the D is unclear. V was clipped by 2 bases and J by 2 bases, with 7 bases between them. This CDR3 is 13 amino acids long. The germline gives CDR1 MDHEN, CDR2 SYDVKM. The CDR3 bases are TGTGCCAGCAGTTTAAGAAACCCCTACGAGCAGTACTTC. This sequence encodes CASSLRNPYEQYF.

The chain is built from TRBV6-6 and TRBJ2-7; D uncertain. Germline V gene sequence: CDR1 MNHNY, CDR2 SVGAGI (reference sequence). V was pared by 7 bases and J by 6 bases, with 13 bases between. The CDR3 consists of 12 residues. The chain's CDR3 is CASTKVGGEQYF. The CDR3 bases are TGTGCCAGCACCAAGGTTGGTGGCGAGCAGTACTTC.

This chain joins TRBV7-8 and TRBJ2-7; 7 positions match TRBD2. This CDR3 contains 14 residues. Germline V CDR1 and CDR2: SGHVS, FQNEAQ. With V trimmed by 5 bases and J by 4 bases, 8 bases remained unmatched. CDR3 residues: CASSPLPGGYEQYF. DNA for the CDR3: TGTGCCAGCAGCCCCCTACCGGGGGGATACGAGCAGTACTTC.

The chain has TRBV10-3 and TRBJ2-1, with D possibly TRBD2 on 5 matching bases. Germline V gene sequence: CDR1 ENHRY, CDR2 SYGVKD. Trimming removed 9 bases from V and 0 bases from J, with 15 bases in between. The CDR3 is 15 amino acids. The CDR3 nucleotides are TGTGCCATAACTAGTCAGTTATCCTCCTACAATGAGCAGTTCTTC. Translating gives CAITSQLSSYNEQFF.

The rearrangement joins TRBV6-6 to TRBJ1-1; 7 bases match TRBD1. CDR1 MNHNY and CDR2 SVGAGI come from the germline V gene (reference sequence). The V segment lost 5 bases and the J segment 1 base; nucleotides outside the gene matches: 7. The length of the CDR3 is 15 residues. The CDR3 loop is CASSPQGGPNTEAFF. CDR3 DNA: TGTGCCAGCAGTCCCCAGGGGGGACCGAACACTGAAGCTTTCTTT.

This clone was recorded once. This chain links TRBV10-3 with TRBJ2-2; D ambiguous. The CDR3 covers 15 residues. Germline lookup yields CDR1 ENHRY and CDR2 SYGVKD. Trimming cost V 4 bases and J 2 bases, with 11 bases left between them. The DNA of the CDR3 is TGTGCCATCAGTGGGAATTGGAGAAACACCGGGGAGCTGTTTTTT. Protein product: CAISGNWRNTGELFF.

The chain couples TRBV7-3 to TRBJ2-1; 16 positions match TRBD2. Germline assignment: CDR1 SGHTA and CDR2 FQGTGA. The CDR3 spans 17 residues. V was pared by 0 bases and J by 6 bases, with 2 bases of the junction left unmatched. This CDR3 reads CASSLTGLAGGPNEQFF. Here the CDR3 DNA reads TGTGCCAGCAGCTTAACGGGACTAGCGGGAGGGCCCAATGAGCAGTTCTTC.

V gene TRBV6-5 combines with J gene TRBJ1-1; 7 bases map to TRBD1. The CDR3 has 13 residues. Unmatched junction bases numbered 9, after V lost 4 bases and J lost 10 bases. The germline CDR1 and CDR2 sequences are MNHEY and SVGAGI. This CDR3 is CASSSGEQGRAFF. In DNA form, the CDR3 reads TGTGCCAGCAGTTCGGGCGAACAGGGGCGAGCTTTCTTT.

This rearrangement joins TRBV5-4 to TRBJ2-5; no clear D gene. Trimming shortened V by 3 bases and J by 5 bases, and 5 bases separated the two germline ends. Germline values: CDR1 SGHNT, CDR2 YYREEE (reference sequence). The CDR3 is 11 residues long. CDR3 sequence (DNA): TGTGCCAGCAGCTCTGGGGAGACCCAGTACTTC. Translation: CASSSGETQYF. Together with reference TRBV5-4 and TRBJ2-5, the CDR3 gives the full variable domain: ETGVTQSPTHLIKTRGQQVTLRCSSQSGHNTVSWYQQALGQGPQFIFQYYREEENGRGNFPPRFSGLQFPNYSSELNVNALELDDSALYLCASSSGETQYFGPGTRLLVL.

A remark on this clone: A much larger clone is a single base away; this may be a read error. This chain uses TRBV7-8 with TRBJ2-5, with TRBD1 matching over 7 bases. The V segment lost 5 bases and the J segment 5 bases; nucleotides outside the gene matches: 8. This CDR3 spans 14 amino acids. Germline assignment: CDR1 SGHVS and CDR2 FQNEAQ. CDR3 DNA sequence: TGTGCCAGCAGCCGCGACAGGGAAGTGGAGACCCAGTACTTC. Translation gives CASSRDREVETQYF.

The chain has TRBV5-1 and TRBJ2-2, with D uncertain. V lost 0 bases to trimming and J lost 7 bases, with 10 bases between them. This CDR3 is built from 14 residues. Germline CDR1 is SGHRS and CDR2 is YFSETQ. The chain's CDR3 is CASSLGTHGGELFF. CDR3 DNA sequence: TGCGCCAGCAGCTTGGGGACCCACGGCGGGGAGCTGTTTTTT.

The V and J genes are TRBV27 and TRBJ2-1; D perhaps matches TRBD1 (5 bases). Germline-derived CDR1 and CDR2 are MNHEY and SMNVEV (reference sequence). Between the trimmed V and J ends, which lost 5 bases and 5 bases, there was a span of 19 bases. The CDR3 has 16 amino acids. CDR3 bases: TGTGCCAGCAGTATCCGATCAGGGCGTGGGCACAATGAGCAGTTCTTC. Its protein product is CASSIRSGRGHNEQFF.